Each of the 20 T cell receptor beta chains below was sequenced from the same sample in a study of blood T cells in healthy people across ages. Then a second PCR, running about 6 to 12 cycles, was carried out with a sample-barcoded 5' primer and a J-beta primer mix. TCRdb re-analysed the 5' RACE reads in MiXCR, keeping a single row per CDR3 protein. The sample carries hundreds of thousands of distinct CDR3 sequences, less than 35% recorded once. The material sequenced was blood. The receptors derive from a woman at least 80 years old in good health.

This clonotype was seen only a few times. A much larger clone differs by one base, so this may be a read error. The J gene is TRBJ2-5, the V gene TRBV4-2; D tentatively fits TRBD1 or TRBD2 (5 bases each). Trimming took 1 base from V and 11 from J, leaving 20 bases between them. Germline V lookup: CDR1 LGHNA, CDR2 YNFKEQ. This CDR3 comprises 15 residues. CDR3 bases: TGTGCCAGCAGCCAAGGTCAGGGAGAGAACCACGTGCAGTACTTC. Translation gives CASSQGQGENHVQYF.

The sample holds many counts of this clonotype. The CDR3 region is CSARDLLAGYEQYF. CDR3 DNA sequence: TGCAGTGCTAGAGATCTACTAGCGGGGTACGAGCAGTACTTC. This chain joins TRBV20-1 and TRBJ2-7; 10 nucleotides align to TRBD2. Germline trimming cut 0 bases from V and 4 bases from J; bases unmatched to any gene: 3. Germline lookup yields CDR1 DFQATT and CDR2 SNEGSKA (reference sequence). This CDR3 spans 14 amino acids.

This clonotype was seen many times. The chain combines TRBV7-2 with TRBJ2-1; 8 nucleotides line up with TRBD2. V was clipped by 1 base and J by 7 bases; unmatched bases: 12. CDR1 and CDR2 from the germline V gene are SGHTA and FQGNSA. The CDR3 totals 17 residues. The CDR3 region has the DNA TGTGCCAGCAGCTTAGTGTCCGGGGGGGCCTCGTATAATGAGCAGTTCTTC. Protein sequence: CASSLVSGGASYNEQFF.

This clonotype was detected ten times or more. The chain couples TRBV7-2 to TRBJ2-3, with TRBD1 matching over 7 bases. Germline V gene data show CDR1 as SGHTA and CDR2 as FQGNSA. This CDR3 has 17 amino acids. The ends lost 2 bases at V and 0 bases at J; junction bases unmatched: 8. The CDR3: CASSLRGRASSTDTQYF. The CDR3 DNA is TGTGCCAGCAGCTTAAGGGGGCGGGCCTCTAGCACAGATACGCAGTATTTT.

There are many counts of this clonotype. V usage is TRBV25-1 and J usage is TRBJ1-4; 7 nucleotides match TRBD1. The CDR3 contains 16 residues. Unmatched junction bases numbered 12, after V lost 3 bases and J lost 8 bases. CDR1 is MGHDK, CDR2 SYGVNS, per germline. This chain's CDR3 is CASSDPLQGPGEKLFF. CDR3 in DNA: TGTGCCAGCAGTGACCCCCTACAGGGGCCAGGGGAAAAACTGTTTTTT.

This clonotype was seen ten or more times. The chain joins TRBV7-9 to TRBJ1-4; 9 bases match TRBD1. The V gene's germline CDR1 is SEHNR and CDR2 FQNEAQ (reference sequence). This CDR3 comprises 13 residues. Trimming removed 5 bases from V and 5 bases from J; junction bases left unmatched: 0. The chain's CDR3 is CASSGTGNEKLFF. CDR3 in DNA: TGTGCCAGCAGCGGGACAGGGAATGAAAAACTGTTTTTT.

For this clonotype: Mismatch with germline at one junction end may stem from a read error. The rearrangement uses TRBV28 and TRBJ1-2, with D hard to call. This CDR3 comprises 14 residues. Germline assignment: CDR1 MDHEN and CDR2 SYDVKM. CDR3 residues: CASSLTLQYYDYTF. In nucleotides, the CDR3 is TGTGCCAGCAGTCTCACGCTACAGTATTATGACTACACCTTC.

The sample holds many counts of this clonotype. J is TRBJ2-7 and V is TRBV20-1; D is possibly TRBD2 (6 bases). The CDR3 has 15 amino acids. CDR1 is DFQATT, CDR2 SNEGSKA, per germline (reference sequence). With 1 base removed from V and 6 bases from J, the gap between germline ends came to 19 bases. CDR3 region: CSARGGAASLTEQYF. CDR3 coding DNA: TGCAGTGCTAGAGGCGGGGCGGCCAGTTTAACCGAGCAGTACTTC.

The chain links TRBV21-1 to TRBJ1-5; the table assigns TRBD1, which was not confirmed against the DNA. TRBV21-1 is termed a pseudogene. The CDR3 is 16 amino acids. The CDR3 spells CASSMGTAFPNQPQHF. CDR3 sequence (DNA): TGTGCCAGCAGCATGGGGACAGCGTTTCCGAATCAGCCCCAGCATTTT.

This clonotype was observed at least ten times. This rearrangement joins TRBV7-9 to TRBJ2-3, with D hard to call. Germline V lookup: CDR1 SEHNR, CDR2 FQNEAQ (reference sequence). This CDR3 region has 15 residues. V lost 4 bases and J 2 bases, leaving 13 bases between the germline ends. CDR3 nucleotide sequence: TGTGCCAGCAGCTCCCGAGCTGGGTTCACAGATACGCAGTATTTT. Translated: CASSSRAGFTDTQYF.

This clonotype was counted at least ten times. The J gene is TRBJ1-1, the V gene TRBV9, with 7 bases fitting TRBD1. CDR3 length: 15 residues. Losses at the gene ends were 0 bases for V and 1 base for J; bases not matched to a gene: 3. The germline gives CDR1 SGDLS, CDR2 YYNGEE. CDR3 nucleotides: TGTGCCAGCAGCGTAGACGCAGGGGGGAACACTGAAGCTTTCTTT. Translation: CASSVDAGGNTEAFF.

V is TRBV6-2 or TRBV6-3 and J is TRBJ2-1; 13 bases are shared with TRBD2. In germline, CDR1 is MNHEY, CDR2 SVGEGT. The CDR3 sequence is 17 residues long. J was trimmed by 7 bases and V by 1 base; bases with no gene match: 7. The CDR3 DNA follows: TGTGCCAGCAGTTACTTTCAACTAGCGGGGGGGCAGAATGAGCAGTTCTTC. As protein: CASSYFQLAGGQNEQFF.

This clonotype was counted a few times. CDR3 sequence reads: CASSWDGLYGYTF. The CDR3 DNA is TGTGCCAGCAGTTGGGACGGACTTTATGGCTACACCTTC. The chain has TRBV2 and TRBJ1-2; D perhaps matches TRBD1 (5 bases). CDR1 and CDR2 (germline): SNHLY, FYNNEI. The CDR3 is 13 residues long. V was shortened by 5 bases and J by 5 bases, with 12 bases between the two germline ends. Full variable domain (remainder filled in from reference TRBV2 and TRBJ1-2): EPEVTQTPSHQVTQMGQEVILRCVPISNHLYFYWYRQILGQKVEFLVSFYNNEISEKSEIFDDQFSVERPDGSNFTLKIRSTKLEDSAMYFCASSWDGLYGYTFGSGTRLTVV.

This clonotype came up many times. The genes are TRBV7-2 and TRBJ2-7, with D perhaps matching TRBD2 (6 bases). Trimming shortened V by 0 bases and J by 1 base, and 10 bases separated the two germline ends. Germline-derived CDR1 and CDR2 are SGHTA and FQGNSA. The CDR3 is 15 amino acids. As DNA, the CDR3 is TGTGCCAGCAGCTTAGCGGGGAGGAAATCCTACGAGCAGTACTTC. Its protein product is CASSLAGRKSYEQYF.

The V gene is TRBV6-2 or TRBV6-3, the J gene TRBJ2-4, with D possibly being TRBD1 (5 bases). The CDR3 consists of 15 residues. Germline V CDR1 and CDR2: MNHEY, SVGEGT. Trimming removed 2 bases at V and 9 bases at J, with 17 bases between. The CDR3 nucleotides are TGTGCCAGCAGTTACCACGGACAAGGGCTAGGCATTCAGTACTTC. Translated, it gives CASSYHGQGLGIQYF.

This clonotype was seen a few times. The rearrangement uses TRBV6-6 and TRBJ2-5; TRBD1 matches 12 bases. V gave up 6 bases and J gave up 5 bases; unmatched junction bases: 10. Germline values: CDR1 MNHNY, CDR2 SVGAGI (reference sequence). The CDR3 is 16 residues long. The CDR3 DNA reads TGTGCCAGCAGAGACCCTGGGACAGGGGGCATGGAGACCCAGTACTTC. Its protein is CASRDPGTGGMETQYF.

The rearrangement uses TRBV29-1 and TRBJ2-1; 10 bases agree with TRBD2. The J call may be faulty, since TRBJ2-7 better matches the DNA end. Looked up from germline, CDR1 is SQVTM and CDR2 is ANQGSEA. The CDR3 sequence is 15 residues long. CDR3 nucleotides: TGCAGCGCAAAAGGGACTAGCGAGGGTTACAATGAGCAGTACTTC. Translation gives CSAKGTSEGYNEQYF.

This clonotype was observed a handful of times. The chain couples TRBV3-1 to TRBJ2-1, with D perhaps TRBD2 (5 bases). Germline values: CDR1 LGHDT, CDR2 YNNKEL (reference sequence). This CDR3 has 15 amino acids. V lost 0 bases to trimming and J lost 3 bases, with 9 bases between them. The CDR3 region has the DNA TGTGCCAGCAGCCAAGAGGCCGGGATCTACAATGAGCAGTTCTTC. This encodes CASSQEAGIYNEQFF.

J is TRBJ1-3 and V is TRBV28, with D unclear. CDR1 and CDR2 from the germline V gene are MDHEN and SYDVKM. This CDR3 is built from 13 residues. The V gene lost 4 bases and the J gene lost 1 base, with 5 bases spanning the gap. DNA for the CDR3: TGTGCCAGCAGTTCCATATCTGGAAACACCATATATTTT. As protein: CASSSISGNTIYF.

Remarks on this clonotype: A much larger clone lies a single base off, so this may be a read error. The chain recombines TRBV20-1 with TRBJ1-2, with D uncertain. The CDR3 is made up of 14 amino acids. The germline V gene encodes CDR1 DFQATT and CDR2 SNEGSKA (reference sequence). The CDR3 sequence: CSVREQRGSGGYTF. In DNA form, the CDR3 reads TGCAGTGTTAGAGAACAGAGAGGAAGCGGTGGCTACACCTTC.